This passage covers 28 T cell receptor beta chains from one sample sequenced in a study of molecular identifiers for immune sequencing clone quantification. From the PCR reads, TCRdb called clonotypes with MiXCR, one entry per CDR3 protein. The sample holds 490,000 or so distinct CDR3 sequences, less than 30% seen once. Sequenced sample: naive CD8+ T cells from blood, with Jurkat cell RNA spiked in. Noted subset: FACS-sorted CD8+CD4-CCR7+CD45RA+ naive T cells. The source of these receptors is a human donor in good health. Some libraries in this study had Jurkat cell RNA spiked in.

This clonotype has at least ten counts. The chain links TRBV13 to TRBJ1-6; D is ambiguous. Germline V CDR1 and CDR2: PRHDT, FYEKMQ (reference sequence). The CDR3 has 15 amino acids. V lost 4 bases to trimming and J lost 4 bases, with 11 bases between them. The CDR3, as DNA: TGTGCCAGCAGCTCAGGACGGACGTATAATTCACCCCTCCACTTT. It encodes CASSSGRTYNSPLHF.

In this sample, this clonotype turned up a few times. The chain links TRBV11-2 to TRBJ2-1, with a possible D match to TRBD1 (5 bases). The V end was cut by 0 bases, the J end by 0 bases, with 9 bases between. This CDR3 contains 16 residues. Germline values: CDR1 SGHAT, CDR2 FQNNGV. The CDR3 loop is CASSLEDRSSYNEQFF. CDR3 bases: TGTGCCAGCAGCTTAGAAGACAGAAGCTCCTACAATGAGCAGTTCTTC. Full variable domain (outside the CDR3, taken from reference TRBV11-2 and TRBJ2-1): EAGVAQSPRYKIIEKRQSVAFWCNPISGHATLYWYQQILGQGPKLLIQFQNNGVVDDSQLPKDRFSAERLKGVDSTLKIQPAKLEDSAVYLCASSLEDRSSYNEQFFGPGTRLTVL.

Note on this clonotype: A much more abundant neighbour one base away suggests this may be a read error. The V and J genes are TRBV12-3 or TRBV12-4 and TRBJ2-3; D is unresolved. Trimming left V 4 bases short and J 5 bases short, with 16 bases between. The CDR3 has 15 amino acids. DNA for the CDR3: TGTGCCAGCAGTTCGATAGGGATAGAGATAGATACGCAGTATTTT. It specifies CASSSIGIEIDTQYF.

This clonotype has just a few counts. It may be a read error: a sequence one base away is much more abundant. The chain employs TRBV7-9 and TRBJ2-3; TRBD2 might be the D (5 bases). The CDR3 length is 15 residues. In germline, CDR1 is SEHNR, CDR2 FQNEAQ (reference sequence). The ends were cut back, 6 bases at V and 7 bases at J, with 20 bases in the middle. CDR3 in DNA: TGTGCCAGCAGTCCGACGGCCGAGGGAGCAAATACGCAGTATTTT. Protein sequence: CASSPTAEGANTQYF.

The chain carries TRBV7-9 and TRBJ1-5; TRBD1 might be the D (6 bases). There are 15 residues in the CDR3. The ends were cut back, 5 bases at V and 6 bases at J, with 17 bases in the middle. Germline loops: CDR1 SEHNR, CDR2 FQNEAQ (reference sequence). CDR3 in amino acids: CASSPEGEGGQPQHF. In DNA form, the CDR3 reads TGTGCCAGCAGCCCCGAGGGGGAGGGCGGTCAGCCCCAGCATTTT.

The V and J genes are TRBV20-1 and TRBJ2-1; the D call may be TRBD1 or TRBD2 (5 bases each). Germline V lookup: CDR1 DFQATT, CDR2 SNEGSKA (reference sequence). V lost 0 bases to trimming and J lost 8 bases, with 17 bases between them. This CDR3 has 15 residues. The CDR3 region has the DNA TGCAGTGCTAGAGAGTTGGGGCTAGCATTGGATGAGCAGTTCTTC. It encodes CSARELGLALDEQFF.

Details on this clonotype: A much larger clonotype is one base distant, so this may be a read error. The CDR3 end shows no conserved phenylalanine or tryptophan, and so a read error is likely. V is TRBV5-1 and J is TRBJ1-1; D unresolved. The CDR3 covers 14 residues. Germline V lookup: CDR1 SGHRS, CDR2 YFSETQ. Between the trimmed V and J ends, which lost 3 bases and 0 bases, there was a span of 9 bases. In DNA form, the CDR3 reads TGCGCCAGCAGCTCCGAGATCATGAACACTGAAGCTTTCTCT. This gives the protein CASSSEIMNTEAFS.

In its sample, this clonotype was seen a few times. This rearrangement joins TRBV12-3 or TRBV12-4 to TRBJ2-7; D remains ambiguous. The V end lost 7 bases, the J end lost 0 bases, and 13 bases lay between the germline ends. The CDR3 totals 14 residues. The CDR3 DNA sequence: TGTGCCAGCAACGAGGACGGCAGCTCCTACGAGCAGTACTTC. Its translation: CASNEDGSSYEQYF.

The rearrangement links TRBV28 to TRBJ2-1; no clear D. Germline CDR1 is MDHEN and CDR2 is SYDVKM. V lost 5 bases, J lost 6 bases, and 17 bases lay in between. The CDR3 is 15 residues long. This CDR3 reads CASSPGENPPNEQFF. The CDR3 coding sequence is TGTGCCAGCAGTCCTGGCGAGAACCCCCCCAATGAGCAGTTCTTC. The complete variable domain, with remaining parts taken from reference TRBV28 and TRBJ2-1, reads DVKVTQSSRYLVKRTGEKVFLECVQDMDHENMFWYRQDPGLGLRLIYFSYDVKMKEKGDIPEGYSVSREKKERFSLILESASTNQTSMYLCASSPGENPPNEQFFGPGTRLTVL.

Many counts were recorded for this clonotype. The V gene is TRBV29-1, the J gene TRBJ2-3; TRBD1 agrees at 7 bases. From germline, CDR1 is SQVTM and CDR2 ANQGSEA. CDR3 length: 15 residues. The trim removed 7 bases at V and 1 base at J, leaving 11 bases unmatched. As DNA, the CDR3 is TGCAGCGGGACACCCGTCGGACAGGGCACAGATACGCAGTATTTT. It is translated as CSGTPVGQGTDTQYF.

In regard to this clonotype: A read error may be the cause here, since a much bigger clone is one base away. The chain uses TRBV29-1 and TRBJ2-2, with D perhaps matching TRBD1 (5 bases). There are 13 residues in the CDR3. Germline V gives CDR1 SQVTM, CDR2 ANQGSEA. CDR3 bases: TGCGGCGTTGGTTCCAGGGCAGGCGGGGAGCTGTTTTTT. Translating gives CGVGSRAGGELFF.

This clonotype was seen more than once but under ten times. The chain recombines TRBV15 with TRBJ2-5, with 7 positions matching TRBD1. The length of the CDR3 is 16 residues. Germline loops: CDR1 LNHNV, CDR2 YYDKDF (reference sequence). J lost 5 bases, V lost 1 base, and 10 bases had no gene match. The CDR3 here is CATSRGETGNWETQYF. In nucleotides, the CDR3 is TGTGCCACCAGCAGAGGGGAGACAGGGAATTGGGAGACCCAGTACTTC.

This chain joins TRBV2 and TRBJ2-3; TRBD2 matches 11 bases. With 7 bases clipped from V and 6 bases from J, the junction kept 6 bases outside the gene matches. Looked up from germline, CDR1 is SNHLY and CDR2 is FYNNEI. CDR3 length equals 14 residues. DNA of the CDR3: TGTGCCAGCACCATAGCGGGGGGGCTCGATACGCAGTATTTT. Translated, it gives CASTIAGGLDTQYF.

The rearrangement joins TRBV4-1 to TRBJ2-2; TRBD1 might be the D (5 bases). The V and J ends lost 3 bases and 1 base respectively, with 9 bases between them. The CDR3 covers 15 residues. Germline V gene sequence: CDR1 MGHRA, CDR2 YSYEKL. The CDR3 region is CASSQEGQNTGELFF. CDR3 coding DNA: TGCGCCAGCAGCCAGGAAGGACAGAACACCGGGGAGCTGTTTTTT.

A remark on this clonotype: It is likely a read error, because the conserved phenylalanine at the end of the CDR3 is missing. The genes are TRBV10-2 and TRBJ1-1; TRBD1 aligns across 9 bases. Germline assignment: CDR1 WSHSY and CDR2 SAAADI. Trimming took 7 bases from V and 3 from J; bases not matched to a gene: 6. CDR3 size: 14 residues. This CDR3 reads CASTQGAKDTEAFL. DNA for the CDR3: TGCGCCAGCACACAGGGGGCAAAGGACACTGAAGCTTTCTTA.

At least ten counts were recorded for this clonotype. The chain employs TRBV4-3 and TRBJ1-5; a possible D gene is TRBD1 (5 bases). Germline V CDR1 and CDR2: LGHNA, YSLEER. The CDR3 length is 15 residues. V was cut by 3 bases and J by 0 bases, with 9 bases left in between. CDR3 protein: CASSHTRDSNQPQHF. CDR3 DNA: TGCGCCAGCAGCCATACCAGGGATAGCAATCAGCCCCAGCATTTT.

This clonotype was detected ten times or more. This chain uses TRBV28 with TRBJ1-5; weak D call: TRBD1 (5 bases). Trimming took off 11 bases at V and 2 bases at J, with 16 bases between the two ends. Germline assignment: CDR1 MDHEN and CDR2 SYDVKM. This CDR3 has 14 residues. The CDR3 nucleotides read TGTGCCCTAGCAGTAGGGGTAGGCAATCAGCCCCAGCATTTT. Translated, it gives CALAVGVGNQPQHF.

This sequence joins TRBV9 and TRBJ1-1; TRBD1 is a possible D gene (5 bases). Germline CDR1 SGDLS, CDR2 YYNGEE. Trimming took off 4 bases at V and 3 bases at J, with 16 bases between the two ends. CDR3 length: 15 amino acids. CDR3: CASSSSGGLYTEAFF. The DNA of the CDR3 is TGTGCCAGCAGCTCTAGTGGGGGGTTATACACTGAAGCTTTCTTT. The full variable domain, its missing parts supplied by reference TRBV9 and TRBJ1-1, is DSGVTQTPKHLITATGQRVTLRCSPRSGDLSVYWYQQSLDQGLQFLIQYYNGEERAKGNILERFSAQQFPDLHSELNLSSLELGDSALYFCASSSSGGLYTEAFFGQGTRLTVV.

This clonotype was recorded at least ten times. The chain joins TRBV29-1 to TRBJ1-1, with 8 bases identical to TRBD1. J lost 4 bases, V lost 4 bases, and 11 bases had no gene match. CDR3 size: 15 residues. Germline CDR1 reads SQVTM; CDR2 reads ANQGSEA. The CDR3 sequence: CSVGGGDRTVTEAFF. The CDR3 region has the DNA TGCAGCGTTGGGGGAGGGGACAGGACTGTCACTGAAGCTTTCTTT.

Comments on this clonotype: At one boundary the junction diverges from the germline segment, which might be a read error. This sequence joins TRBV6-6 and TRBJ2-2, with 8 nucleotides matching TRBD2. The CDR3 is 14 amino acids. Germline CDR1 reads MNHNY; CDR2 reads SVGAGI (reference sequence). The CDR3 nucleotides are TGTGCCGGTTGCGGGGGGCGCGACACCGGGGAGCGGTTTTTT. This sequence encodes CAGCGGRDTGERFF.

This clonotype was seen ten or more times. The rearrangement links TRBV5-1 to TRBJ2-1, with 8 positions matching TRBD1. Germline V gene data show CDR1 as SGHRS and CDR2 as YFSETQ. CDR3 size: 17 residues. V trimming: 4 bases; J trimming: 6 bases; junction bases outside the gene matches: 15. As DNA, the CDR3 is TGCGCCAGCAGCCCTGCGCCCGGGGACAGGATATCCAATGAGCAGTTCTTC. Translated: CASSPAPGDRISNEQFF. Based on the CDR3 plus reference TRBV5-1 and TRBJ2-1, the full variable domain is KAGVTQTPRYLIKTRGQQVTLSCSPISGHRSVSWYQQTPGQGLQFLFEYFSETQRNKGNFPGRFSGRQFSNSRSEMNVSTLELGDSALYLCASSPAPGDRISNEQFFGPGTRLTVL.

This clonotype was seen ten or more times. This rearrangement joins TRBV20-1 to TRBJ2-3; 11 positions match TRBD2. The germline V gene encodes CDR1 DFQATT and CDR2 SNEGSKA (reference sequence). Trimming took 3 bases from V and 5 from J; bases not matched to a gene: 4. The CDR3 contains 14 residues. The CDR3 nucleotides read TGCAGTGCTAGGAAGGGACTAGCGGAAGATACGCAGTATTTT. Its protein is CSARKGLAEDTQYF.

There are many counts of this clonotype. The chain employs TRBV7-2 and TRBJ2-2; D remains ambiguous. Germline V gives CDR1 SGHTA, CDR2 FQGNSA. V dropped 1 base and J dropped 6 bases, with 12 bases sitting between them. The CDR3 totals 15 residues. The CDR3 DNA sequence: TGTGCCAGCAGCTTAGTTGAAGGTTGGGCCGGGGAGCTGTTTTTT. Translated, it gives CASSLVEGWAGELFF.

This clonotype was counted many times. V is TRBV28 and J is TRBJ1-3; tentatively, D is TRBD1 (6 bases). V was trimmed by 3 bases and J by 8 bases, leaving 17 bases between them. Germline V gives CDR1 MDHEN, CDR2 SYDVKM. This CDR3 has 15 amino acids. CDR3 in amino acids: CASSLGGLPVDTIYF. The DNA for the CDR3 is TGTGCCAGCAGTTTGGGGGGGCTTCCTGTGGACACCATATATTTT.

The rearrangement links TRBV7-9 to TRBJ1-1; D is unresolved. V was shortened by 5 bases and J by 6 bases, with 13 bases between the two germline ends. Germline CDR1 and CDR2: SEHNR and FQNEAQ (reference sequence). The CDR3 loop spans 13 amino acids. The CDR3 region is CASSPWASSEAFF. The CDR3 region has the DNA TGTGCCAGCAGCCCTTGGGCGAGCTCTGAAGCTTTCTTT.

The genes are TRBV13 and TRBJ1-1, with 11 bases lining up with TRBD1. Germline V gene sequence: CDR1 PRHDT, CDR2 FYEKMQ (reference sequence). The CDR3 is 15 residues long. Germline trimming cut 6 bases from V and 4 bases from J; bases unmatched to any gene: 7. The DNA for the CDR3 is TGTGCCAGCAGATCCCGGACAGGGGGCTTCACTGAAGCTTTCTTT. Its protein is CASRSRTGGFTEAFF.

The sample holds a few counts of this clonotype. The CDR3 coding sequence is TGTGCCAGCAGCCAAGGAGAGACCGGGGAGCTGTTTTTT. Encoded protein: CASSQGETGELFF. The chain links TRBV3-1 to TRBJ2-2; D not certain. V was trimmed by 1 base and J by 5 bases, leaving 5 bases between them. Germline loops: CDR1 LGHDT, CDR2 YNNKEL (reference sequence). The CDR3 runs to 13 residues.

This clonotype was observed many times. This chain links TRBV7-9 with TRBJ2-3; D is ambiguous. CDR3 size: 17 residues. Germline loops: CDR1 SEHNR, CDR2 FQNEAQ (reference sequence). Between the trimmed V and J ends, which lost 2 bases and 1 base, there was a span of 16 bases. CDR3 sequence (DNA): TGTGCCAGCAGCTTAAGTCAAACGGAGTACCGCACAGATACGCAGTATTTT. It codes for CASSLSQTEYRTDTQYF.